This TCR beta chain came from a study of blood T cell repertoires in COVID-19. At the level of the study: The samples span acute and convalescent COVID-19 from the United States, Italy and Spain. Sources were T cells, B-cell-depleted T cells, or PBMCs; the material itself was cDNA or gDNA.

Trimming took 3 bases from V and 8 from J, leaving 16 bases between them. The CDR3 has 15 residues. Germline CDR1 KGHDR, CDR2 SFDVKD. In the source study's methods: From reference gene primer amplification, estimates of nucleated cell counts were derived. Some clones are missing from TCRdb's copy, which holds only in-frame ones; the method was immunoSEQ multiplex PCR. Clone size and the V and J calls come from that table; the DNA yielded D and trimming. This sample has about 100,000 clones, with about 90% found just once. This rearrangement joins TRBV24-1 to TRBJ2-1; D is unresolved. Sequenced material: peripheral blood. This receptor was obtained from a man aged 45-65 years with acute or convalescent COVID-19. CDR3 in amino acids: CATSDPRVPGYEQFF. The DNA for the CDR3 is TGTGCCACCAGTGATCCCCGGGTTCCTGGCTATGAGCAGTTCTTC.